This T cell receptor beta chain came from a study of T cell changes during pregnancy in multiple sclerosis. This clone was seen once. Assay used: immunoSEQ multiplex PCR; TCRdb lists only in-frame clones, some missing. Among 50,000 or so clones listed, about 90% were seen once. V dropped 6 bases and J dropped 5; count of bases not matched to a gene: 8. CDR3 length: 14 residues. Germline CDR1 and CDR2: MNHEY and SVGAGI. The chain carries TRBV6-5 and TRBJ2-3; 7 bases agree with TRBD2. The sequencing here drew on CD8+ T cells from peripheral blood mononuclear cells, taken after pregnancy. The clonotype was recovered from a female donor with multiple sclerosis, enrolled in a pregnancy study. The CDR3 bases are TGTGCCAGCAGAATCGCGGGGGTAGGAGATACGCAGTATTTT. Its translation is CASRIAGVGDTQYF.